A single sample is the source of the 24 T cell receptor beta chains below, sequenced in a study of CD4 and CD8 cells across lung adenocarcinoma regions. TCRdb re-called the PCR reads with MiXCR, one entry per CDR3 protein. The sample holds about 6,700 distinct CDR3 sequences, about 45% seen once. The sample consisted of CD8+ T cells from the center of a lung tumor. These receptors originate from a female donor with lung adenocarcinoma. The CD4 and CD8 labels of this study may be unreliable.

Note on this clonotype: The junction does not match germline at one end; this may be a read error. The chain is built from TRBV10-3 and TRBJ2-3; the D call may be TRBD1 or TRBD2 (5 bases each). Germline V gives CDR1 ENHRY, CDR2 SYGVKD. The CDR3 contains 12 residues. The CDR3 region is CAGGGNWDTQYF. CDR3 DNA sequence: TGTGCCGGGGGTGGTAACTGGGATACGCAGTACTTT.

V and J are TRBV7-2 and TRBJ2-6, with D unclear. Germline V gene sequence: CDR1 SGHTA, CDR2 FQGNSA. The CDR3 covers 13 residues. The V end lost 2 bases, the J end lost 18 bases, and 17 bases lay between the germline ends. CDR3 nucleotides: TGTGCCAGCAGCTTAAAGTGGGCCAACGAGCAGACTTTC. This encodes CASSLKWANEQTF.

This clonotype was detected a few times. This CDR3 reads CASTRDGQGNEKLFF. CDR3 nucleotides: TGTGCCAGCACCAGAGATGGACAGGGGAATGAAAAACTGTTTTTT. The chain joins TRBV12-3 or TRBV12-4 to TRBJ1-4; 9 bases map to TRBD1. This CDR3 contains 15 residues. With V trimmed by 7 bases and J by 5 bases, 8 bases remained unmatched.

The chain joins TRBV5-4 to TRBJ2-1; either TRBD1 or TRBD2 may fit D (5 bases each). This CDR3 region has 15 residues. Looked up from germline, CDR1 is SGHNT and CDR2 is YYREEE (reference sequence). V lost 1 base and J 10 bases, leaving 18 bases between the germline ends. The CDR3 reads CASSLTGRPPYEQFF. The CDR3 bases are TGTGCCAGCAGCTTGACGGGACGGCCACCCTACGAGCAGTTCTTC.

This clonotype turned up a few times. This chain connects TRBV5-6 to TRBJ2-4; tentatively, D is TRBD1 (6 bases). V was clipped by 1 base and J by 0 bases, with 8 bases between them. Germline loops: CDR1 SGHDT, CDR2 YYEEEE. The CDR3 has 15 residues. The CDR3 region is CASSLQGLAKNIQYF. CDR3 in DNA: TGTGCCAGCAGCTTGCAGGGGTTAGCCAAAAACATTCAGTACTTC.

In the case of this clonotype: The conserved final phenylalanine or tryptophan is absent from the CDR3, which likely points to a read error. The rearrangement joins TRBV7-9 to TRBJ2-5, with 10 bases identical to TRBD1. This CDR3 is 16 amino acids long. Germline CDR1 SEHNR, CDR2 FQNEAQ (reference sequence). The ends lost 5 bases at V and 6 bases at J; junction bases unmatched: 12. CDR3 bases: TGTGCCAGCAGCCCCCCCGGGGGACAGGGGCCAAAGACCCAGTACTCC. Translated, it gives CASSPPGGQGPKTQYS.

Sample share makes this clonotype medium-sized (0.01 to 0.1%). CDR3 amino acids: CASSLGAPDTGELFF. The CDR3 nucleotides are TGTGCCAGCAGCTTAGGGGCCCCGGACACCGGGGAGCTGTTTTTT. The V gene is TRBV11-3, the J gene TRBJ2-2; D uncertain. CDR3 length equals 15 residues. The germline gives CDR1 SGHNT, CDR2 YENEEA. V lost 1 base and J lost 3, with 9 bases in between.

Only a few counts were recorded for this clonotype. The rearrangement joins TRBV7-2 to TRBJ2-2, with 9 nucleotides matching TRBD1. This CDR3 spans 15 amino acids. Trimming removed 4 bases from V and 4 bases from J; junction bases left unmatched: 4. Germline lookup yields CDR1 SGHTA and CDR2 FQGNSA. The CDR3 here is CASSSGTGSTGELFF. DNA of the CDR3: TGTGCCAGCAGCTCCGGGACAGGGTCCACCGGGGAGCTGTTTTTT.

This clonotype was detected only once. The chain recombines TRBV6-5 with TRBJ2-3; D not certain. The V gene lost 0 bases and the J gene lost 7 bases, with 17 bases spanning the gap. The CDR3 sequence is 16 residues long. Germline lookup yields CDR1 MNHEY and CDR2 SVGAGI. In DNA, the CDR3 is TGTGCCAGCAGTTACTCTCCCGGGCGAAGCAAAAATACGCAGTATTTT. It encodes CASSYSPGRSKNTQYF.

The CDR3 nucleotides read TGTGCCAGCAGTTACTCCGGACTCGCCCACATCAGGGAGCTGTTTTTT. Translated, it gives CASSYSGLAHIRELFF. This rearrangement joins TRBV6-5 to TRBJ2-2, with a tentative D call TRBD2 (5 bases). V was shortened by 0 bases and J by 9 bases, with 17 bases between the two germline ends. The germline V gene has CDR1 MNHEY and CDR2 SVGAGI. The CDR3 contains 16 residues.

This clonotype came up many times. This chain links TRBV11-2 with TRBJ2-3, with 10 bases aligning to TRBD2. Germline values: CDR1 SGHAT, CDR2 FQNNGV. After removal of 0 bases from V and 8 bases from J, the junction contained 5 bases not matched to a gene. The CDR3 is 15 residues long. CDR3 protein: CASSLEAGGLFTQYF. For the CDR3, the DNA is TGTGCCAGCAGCTTAGAAGCGGGGGGGCTTTTTACGCAGTATTTT.

The sample holds many counts of this clonotype. The genes are TRBV5-1 and TRBJ2-1, with D possibly called TRBD1 or TRBD2 (5 bases each). Trimming stripped 0 bases from V and 10 bases from J, with 14 bases between. Germline V lookup: CDR1 SGHRS, CDR2 YFSETQ. The CDR3 is 14 residues long. The CDR3 nucleotides read TGCGCCAGCAGCTTGGGGGGGATAACCTACGAGCAGTTCTTC. Translation gives CASSLGGITYEQFF.

By proportion, this clonotype is large. The gene calls are TRBV6-1 and TRBJ2-1, with 9 bases aligning to TRBD2. CDR1 and CDR2 (germline): MNHNS, SASEGT. V was clipped by 5 bases and J by 9 bases; unmatched bases: 8. The CDR3 is 14 amino acids. The CDR3 bases are TGTGCCAGCAGTCAGGGACTAGCTTACCGTGAGCAGTTCTTC. Translating gives CASSQGLAYREQFF.

There are many counts of this clonotype. The genes are TRBV7-2 and TRBJ2-3, with D uncertain. Germline V gene sequence: CDR1 SGHTA, CDR2 FQGNSA. The CDR3 consists of 14 residues. The V and J ends lost 2 bases and 4 bases respectively, with 10 bases between them. The CDR3 is CASSLRADPDTQYF. Here the CDR3 DNA reads TGTGCCAGCAGCTTAAGGGCCGATCCAGATACGCAGTATTTT.

In this sample, this clonotype turned up many times. The CDR3 bases are TGTGCCAGCAGTCCCGGGTCTAGCGGGAATTACAATGAGCAGTTCTTC. Protein: CASSPGSSGNYNEQFF. The V call is TRBV6-1, the J call TRBJ2-1, with TRBD2 identical over 9 bases. V trimming: 5 bases; J trimming: 4 bases; junction bases outside the gene matches: 9. Germline V gene sequence: CDR1 MNHNS, CDR2 SASEGT. The CDR3 runs to 16 residues.

In this sample, this clonotype turned up a few times. The DNA of the CDR3 is TGTGCCAGCAGCCTACAGGGGAGGGAAGCTTTCTTT. Protein sequence: CASSLQGREAFF. The V call is TRBV11-2, the J call TRBJ1-1, with TRBD1 matching 7 bases. The CDR3 consists of 12 residues. V lost 5 bases and J lost 8; bases outside the gene matches: 5. Germline CDR1 is SGHAT and CDR2 is FQNNGV.

The V call is TRBV27, the J call TRBJ1-6; possibly TRBD1 for D (6 bases). The V end lost 2 bases, the J end lost 10 bases, and 15 bases lay between the germline ends. CDR3 length equals 15 residues. In germline, CDR1 is MNHEY, CDR2 SMNVEV (reference sequence). CDR3 nucleotide sequence: TGTGCCAGCAGTTTAGGACCACAGGGAAGCTCACCCCTCCACTTT. Protein: CASSLGPQGSSPLHF.

DNA of the CDR3: TGTGCCAGCAGCGTAGTAAGCATGGGGGCAGATACGCAGTATTTT. Its protein is CASSVVSMGADTQYF. The chain combines TRBV9 with TRBJ2-3, with D perhaps TRBD1 or TRBD2 (5 bases each). Germline CDR1 SGDLS, CDR2 YYNGEE. The V gene lost 0 bases and the J gene lost 4 bases, with 12 bases spanning the gap. The CDR3 totals 15 residues.

This clonotype has a handful of counts. The rearrangement links TRBV24-1 to TRBJ2-3; 13 bases fit TRBD2. This CDR3 has 19 residues. Germline V gene lookup returns CDR1 KGHDR and CDR2 SFDVKD. V lost 7 bases and J lost 2; bases outside the gene matches: 14. The CDR3 reads CATSTGTGGLAGTTDTQYF. The CDR3 DNA is TGTGCCACCAGCACCGGGACAGGGGGACTAGCGGGAACCACAGATACGCAGTATTTT.

This clonotype counts as large (0.1 to 1%). This chain links TRBV6-6 with TRBJ2-5; D gene unclear. Between the trimmed V and J ends, which lost 1 base and 5 bases, there was a span of 2 bases. Germline values: CDR1 MNHNY, CDR2 SVGAGI (reference sequence). The CDR3 is 11 amino acids. For the CDR3, the DNA is TGTGCCAGCAGTTACTTGGAGACCCAGTACTTC. It encodes CASSYLETQYF.

This rearrangement joins TRBV9 to TRBJ2-3, with D possibly being TRBD1 or TRBD2 (6 bases each). The J call may not be correct, given that the DNA end is closer to TRBJ2-1. The CDR3 sequence is 16 residues long. Germline CDR1 is SGDLS and CDR2 is YYNGEE. This chain's CDR3 is CASSARARGAMNEQFF. The DNA of the CDR3 is TGTGCCAGCAGCGCCCGGGCTAGGGGGGCTATGAATGAGCAGTTCTTC.

The chain is built from TRBV6-1 and TRBJ2-1, with TRBD1 identical over 8 bases. Trimming took 6 bases from V and 10 from J; bases not matched to a gene: 11. From germline, CDR1 is MNHNS and CDR2 SASEGT. The CDR3 consists of 14 residues. In DNA form, the CDR3 reads TGTGCCAGCAGGGACACAGGGGGTTCGGGAGAGCAGTTCTTC. Its translation is CASRDTGGSGEQFF.

The table lists this clonotype with many counts. This may arise from a read error, as a much more abundant clone is one base away. This chain uses TRBV7-2 with TRBJ2-5; either TRBD1 or TRBD2 may supply D (5 bases each). Germline V gives CDR1 SGHTA, CDR2 FQGNSA. The CDR3 covers 11 residues. V lost 3 bases and J 12 bases, leaving 11 bases between the germline ends. This CDR3 is CASSFSGREYF. The CDR3 DNA reads as TGTGCCAGCAGCTTCTCAGGGAGAGAGTACTTC.

This clonotype occurred many times. The V gene is TRBV6-1, the J gene TRBJ1-1; possibly TRBD1 for D (6 bases). Trimming removed 6 bases from V and 1 base from J, with 12 bases in between. There are 14 residues in the CDR3. The germline gives CDR1 MNHNS, CDR2 SASEGT. The CDR3 DNA follows: TGTGCCAGCAGGTCAGGGACACCGAACACTGAAGCTTTCTTT. Amino acids: CASRSGTPNTEAFF.